This TCR beta chain is drawn from a study of OX40 agonist ivuxolimab in advanced cancers. Study-wide context: The costimulatory receptor OX40 (CD134) was targeted by ivuxolimab, a fully human IgG2 agonistic monoclonal antibody. Partial responses were achieved by three dose-escalation patients, of whom one had hepatocellular carcinoma and two had cutaneous melanoma. The purpose of peripheral TCRbeta sequencing was to test whether ivuxolimab changed TCR sequence diversity and led to clonal T-cell expansion. In the dose-escalation cohort, over 65% of patients were male, and the mean age was approximately 55 years, with a range of roughly 20 to 79. Of the approximately 50 dose-escalation patients, hepatocellular carcinoma was present in roughly 19, melanoma in roughly 15, renal cell carcinoma in 9 and head and neck cancer in 9. The paper reports the monotherapy dose-escalation portion (N of about 47 patients) of the phase I ivuxolimab trial. Intravenous ivuxolimab was administered to patients every 2 weeks at six dose levels: 0.01, 0.1, 0.3, 1.5, 3 and 10 mg/kg. Patients were allowed to have had prior anti-PD-1, anti-PD-L1 or anti-CTLA-4 therapy, and 40% to 45% of the dose-escalation patients had been treated with checkpoint inhibitors. Overall study outcomes, separate from this receptor: Partial responders in the 0.1-3.0 mg/kg groups had among the lowest normalized peripheral clonal expansion, especially among CD8+ T cells. On average, CD8+ T cells showed more expanded clones than CD4+ T cells after ivuxolimab. Low levels of normalized T-cell clonal expansion were also seen in some patients who did not respond. At doses from 0.1 to 3.0 mg/kg, clonal expansion was seen in both CD4+ and CD8+ blood T cells between baseline and week 6. Antigen specificity was not determined for the clonally expanded peripheral T cells.

In its sample, this clone was seen once. Its antigen is unknown. This could be a read error, since a much larger clone is one nucleotide away. The trial excluded patients who had a history of autoimmune disease or who were on systemic immunosuppression. Peripheral blood for TCR sequencing was drawn from every dose cohort at baseline, at cycle 4 day 1 and at cycle 7 day 1. Samples were obtained from an open-label, multicenter, first-in-human phase I dose-escalation trial of ivuxolimab. The trial enrolled adults with locally advanced or metastatic head and neck squamous cell, hepatocellular, melanoma or renal cell carcinoma. Before TCR sequencing, CD4+ T cells and CD8+ T cells were sorted from peripheral blood as separate populations. For sequencing of the TCRbeta CDR3 region, genomic DNA was extracted from the sorted cells. TCRbeta CDR3 regions were sequenced using the immunoSEQ Assay. In TCRdb, the immuneACCESS table is reduced to in-frame sequences with V and J assigned. These tables do not hold every clone; where another copy was compared, an unresolved V gene accounts for under half, and the others remain unexplained. The sample profile shows about 24,000 clones; roughly 90% of them were found once. The biggest ten clones account for approximately 49% of the sample.

The CDR3 contains 16 residues, cysteine and phenylalanine counted. Just CDR3 DNA is preserved here, 48 bases in frame from base 1. V lost 2 bases and J lost 5 bases, and the count of bases not matched to a germline gene is 9. The sample was CD4+ or CD8+ T cells sorted from blood, taken in a trial of the OX40 agonist ivuxolimab. The receptor comes from an adult with an advanced solid tumor such as melanoma, head and neck, liver or kidney cancer. The V and J genes are TRBV5-7 and TRBJ2-4; 8 junctional bases match TRBD2. TRBV5-7 is an open reading frame whose function is uncertain. The CDR3 protein sequence reads: CASSFPIGGEENIQYF. The sequenced DNA is TGTGCCAGCAGCTTCCCCATCGGGGGGGAGGAAAACATTCAGTACTTC.